This TCR beta chain appears in the sequencing data of a study of blood T cell repertoires in COVID-19. Profiling relied on immunoSEQ multiplex PCR, and the TCRdb table lists in-frame clones only, not all of them. The table has under 250,000 clones, more than 70% seen once. After removal of 6 bases from V and 5 bases from J, the junction contained 5 bases not matched to a gene. This CDR3 is 13 amino acids long. Germline V gene sequence: CDR1 SQVTM, CDR2 ANQGSEA. The sequencing sample was made of peripheral blood. V and J are TRBV29-1 and TRBJ2-2; 8 bases are shared with TRBD2. This clonotype was sampled from a man in his fifties with active or convalescent COVID-19. The CDR3 DNA reads TGCAGCGTACTTAGCGGGGATACCGGGGAGCTGTTTTTT. It is translated as CSVLSGDTGELFF.